Each of the 10 T cell receptor beta chains below was sequenced from the same sample in a study of T cell responses to AZD1222 COVID-19 vaccine. Repertoires were generated with immunoSEQ multiplex PCR, while TCRdb's copy carries only in-frame clones and drops some. Of roughly 150,000 clones detected, 90% to 95% appear once; the ten largest clones hold approximately 1.4%. Sequenced material: peripheral blood, taken 28 days after the second AZD1222 dose. The origin of the receptors is an adult who received the AZD1222 COVID-19 vaccine.

The J gene is TRBJ2-2, the V gene TRBV5-1; the match to TRBD1 covers 8 bases. The J segment lost 8 bases and the V segment lost 0 bases, leaving 6 bases of the junction unmatched. The CDR3 runs to 15 residues. The V gene's germline CDR1 is SGHRS and CDR2 YFSETQ. The CDR3 nucleotides are TGCGCCAGCAGCTTGGGACAGGGGCGCGGTGGGGAGCTGTTTTTT. It specifies CASSLGQGRGGELFF.

The rearrangement joins TRBV4-2 to TRBJ2-5, with D possibly matching TRBD2 (6 bases). Germline V gene data show CDR1 as LGHNA and CDR2 as YNFKEQ. The CDR3 has 18 amino acids. V was clipped by 4 bases and J by 0 bases, with 21 bases between them. CDR3 amino acids: CASSLIRLSGTHQETQYF. In nucleotides, the CDR3 is TGTGCCAGCAGCCTGATACGTCTCTCCGGGACTCACCAAGAGACCCAGTACTTC.

V gene TRBV28 combines with J gene TRBJ1-5; tentative D call: TRBD1 (6 bases). Looked up from germline, CDR1 is MDHEN and CDR2 is SYDVKM. Trimming took 4 bases from V and 7 from J, leaving 14 bases between them. The CDR3 is made up of 14 amino acids. CDR3 region: CASSSPNGGQPQHF. The CDR3, as DNA: TGTGCCAGCAGTTCCCCGAATGGGGGCCAGCCCCAGCATTTT.

This clone qualifies as medium-sized (0.01 to 0.1%). CDR3 in DNA: TGCAGCGTTGATATTCAGGGGGCCACAGGTGAGCAGTTCTTC. Amino acids: CSVDIQGATGEQFF. J is TRBJ2-1 and V is TRBV29-1, with 8 bases fitting TRBD1. Germline V gene sequence: CDR1 SQVTM, CDR2 ANQGSEA. The CDR3 extends over 14 amino acids. Germline trimming cut 3 bases from V and 9 bases from J; bases unmatched to any gene: 10.

This chain links TRBV25-1 with TRBJ1-4, with unresolved D. The ends were cut back, 4 bases at V and 4 bases at J, with 7 bases in the middle. This CDR3 has 13 amino acids. CDR1 and CDR2 from the germline V gene are MGHDK and SYGVNS. The CDR3 here is CASSVTINEKLFF. CDR3 DNA: TGTGCCAGCAGTGTAACTATTAATGAAAAACTGTTTTTT.

The rearrangement joins TRBV18 to TRBJ1-1, with 7 nucleotides matching TRBD1. Germline lookup yields CDR1 KGHSH and CDR2 LQKENI. This CDR3 contains 15 residues. V was clipped by 4 bases and J by 1 base; unmatched bases: 6. The CDR3 DNA is TGTGCCAGCTCACTGTGGACAGGCGCGAACACTGAAGCTTTCTTT. This gives the protein CASSLWTGANTEAFF.

The rearrangement joins TRBV3-1 (or the pseudogene TRBV3-2) to TRBJ2-2; the D gene is possibly TRBD1 (5 bases). The CDR3 is 14 residues long. The V end was cut by 1 base, the J end by 4 bases, with 7 bases between. Germline lookup yields CDR1 LGHDT and CDR2 YNNKEL (reference sequence). The DNA of the CDR3 is TGTGCCAGCAGCCAAGGACAGACCACCGGGGAGCTGTTTTTT. As protein: CASSQGQTTGELFF.

The chain recombines TRBV19 with TRBJ1-2; D remains unclear. V was clipped by 2 bases and J by 3 bases, with 16 bases between them. The CDR3 consists of 16 residues. Germline V gene data show CDR1 as LNHDA and CDR2 as SQIVND (reference sequence). CDR3 sequence (DNA): TGTGCCAGTAGTATATGGGCGGGGTCGGTGGACTATGGCTACACCTTC. Its translation is CASSIWAGSVDYGYTF.

This clone was found once. This chain joins TRBV10-2 and TRBJ2-7; 9 bases line up with TRBD2. This CDR3 comprises 15 residues. From germline, CDR1 is WSHSY and CDR2 SAAADI. V was pared by 4 bases and J by 4 bases, with 8 bases of the junction left unmatched. CDR3: CASSGDPSGAYEQYF. As DNA, the CDR3 is TGCGCCAGCAGTGGAGACCCTAGCGGGGCTTACGAGCAGTACTTC.

The CDR3: CASSSHGGNTEAFF. The CDR3 bases are TGTGCCAGCAGCTCCCATGGGGGGAACACTGAAGCTTTCTTT. The chain joins TRBV7-9 to TRBJ1-1, with TRBD1 as a possible D gene (5 bases). Trimming stripped 4 bases from V and 1 base from J, with 10 bases between. CDR1 is SEHNR and CDR2 is FQNEAQ in the germline V gene (reference sequence). The CDR3 covers 14 residues. Full variable domain (missing parts from reference TRBV7-9 and TRBJ1-1): DTGVSQNPRHKITKRGQNVTFRCDPISEHNRLYWYRQTLGQGPEFLTYFQNEAQLEKSRLLSDRFSAERPKGSFSTLEIQRTEQGDSAMYLCASSSHGGNTEAFFGQGTRLTVV.